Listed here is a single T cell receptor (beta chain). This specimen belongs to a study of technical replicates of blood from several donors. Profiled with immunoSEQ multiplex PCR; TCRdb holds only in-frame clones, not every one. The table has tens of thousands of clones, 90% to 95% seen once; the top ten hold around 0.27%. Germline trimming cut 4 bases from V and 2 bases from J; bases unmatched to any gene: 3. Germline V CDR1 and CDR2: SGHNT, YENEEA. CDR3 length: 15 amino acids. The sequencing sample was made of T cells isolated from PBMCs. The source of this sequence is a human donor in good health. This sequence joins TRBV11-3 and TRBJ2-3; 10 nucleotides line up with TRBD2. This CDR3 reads CASSSGTSDTDTQYF. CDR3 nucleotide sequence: TGTGCCAGCAGCTCGGGGACTAGCGACACAGATACGCAGTATTTT.